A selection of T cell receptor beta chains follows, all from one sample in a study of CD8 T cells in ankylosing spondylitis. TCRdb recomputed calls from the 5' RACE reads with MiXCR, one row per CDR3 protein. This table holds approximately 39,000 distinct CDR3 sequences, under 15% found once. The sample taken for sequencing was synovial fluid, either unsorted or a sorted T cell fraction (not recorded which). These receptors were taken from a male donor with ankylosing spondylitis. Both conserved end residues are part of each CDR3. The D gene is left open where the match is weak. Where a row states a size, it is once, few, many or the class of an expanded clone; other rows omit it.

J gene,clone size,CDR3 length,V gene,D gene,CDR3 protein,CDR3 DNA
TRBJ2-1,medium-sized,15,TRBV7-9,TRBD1,CASSPGQGDVNEQFF,TGTGCCAGCAGTCCCGGACAGGGAGACGTCAATGAGCAGTTCTTC
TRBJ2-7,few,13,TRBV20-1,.,CSAMGGRGYEQYF,TGCAGTGCTATGGGGGGACGGGGCTACGAGCAGTACTTC
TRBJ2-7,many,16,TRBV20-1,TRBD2,CSARDPLAGEVSEQYF,TGCAGTGCTAGAGATCCCCTAGCGGGAGAAGTGAGCGAGCAGTACTTC
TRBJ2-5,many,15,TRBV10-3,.,CAISERLDWQETQYF,TGTGCCATCAGTGAGAGGCTAGACTGGCAAGAGACCCAGTACTTC
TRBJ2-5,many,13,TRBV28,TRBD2,CASHRLAGETQYF,TGTGCCAGCCACCGACTAGCCGGGGAGACCCAGTACTTC
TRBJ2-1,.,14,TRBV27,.,CASSLSGTHNEQFF,TGTGCCAGCAGTTTATCAGGGACGCACAATGAGCAGTTCTTC
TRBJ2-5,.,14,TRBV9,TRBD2,CASSVGAGGETQYF,TGTGCCAGCAGCGTAGGAGCGGGAGGCGAGACCCAGTACTTC
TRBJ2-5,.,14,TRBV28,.,CASGLKQGTKTQYF,TGTGCCAGCGGTTTAAAGCAGGGAACAAAAACCCAGTACTTT
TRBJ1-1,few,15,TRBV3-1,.,CASSPLTTPDTEAFF,TGTGCCAGCAGCCCCCTCACAACGCCCGACACTGAAGCTTTCTTT
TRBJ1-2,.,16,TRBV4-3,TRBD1,CASSQDRTGGYYGYTF,TGCGCCAGCAGCCAAGATCGGACAGGGGGCTACTATGGCTACACCTTC
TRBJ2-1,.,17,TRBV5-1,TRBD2,CASRGLAGESSYNEQFF,TGCGCCAGCAGGGGACTAGCGGGAGAGAGCTCCTACAATGAGCAGTTCTTC